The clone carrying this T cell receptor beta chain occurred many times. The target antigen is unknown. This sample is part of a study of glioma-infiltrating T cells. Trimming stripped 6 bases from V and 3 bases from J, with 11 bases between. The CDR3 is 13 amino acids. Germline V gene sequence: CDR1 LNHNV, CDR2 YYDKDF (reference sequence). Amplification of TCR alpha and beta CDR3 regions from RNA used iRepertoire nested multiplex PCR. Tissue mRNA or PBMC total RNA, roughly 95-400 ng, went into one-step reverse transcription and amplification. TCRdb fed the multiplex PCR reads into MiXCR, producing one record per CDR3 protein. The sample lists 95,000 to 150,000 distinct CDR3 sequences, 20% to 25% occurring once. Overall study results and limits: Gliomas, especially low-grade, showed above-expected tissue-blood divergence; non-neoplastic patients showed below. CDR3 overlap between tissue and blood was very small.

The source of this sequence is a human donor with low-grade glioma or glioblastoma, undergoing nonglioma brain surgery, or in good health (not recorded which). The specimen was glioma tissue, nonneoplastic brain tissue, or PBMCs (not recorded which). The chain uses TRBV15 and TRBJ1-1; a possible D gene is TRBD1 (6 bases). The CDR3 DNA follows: TGTGCCACCAGTCGACAGGCCGACACTGAAGCTTTCTTT. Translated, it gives CATSRQADTEAFF.